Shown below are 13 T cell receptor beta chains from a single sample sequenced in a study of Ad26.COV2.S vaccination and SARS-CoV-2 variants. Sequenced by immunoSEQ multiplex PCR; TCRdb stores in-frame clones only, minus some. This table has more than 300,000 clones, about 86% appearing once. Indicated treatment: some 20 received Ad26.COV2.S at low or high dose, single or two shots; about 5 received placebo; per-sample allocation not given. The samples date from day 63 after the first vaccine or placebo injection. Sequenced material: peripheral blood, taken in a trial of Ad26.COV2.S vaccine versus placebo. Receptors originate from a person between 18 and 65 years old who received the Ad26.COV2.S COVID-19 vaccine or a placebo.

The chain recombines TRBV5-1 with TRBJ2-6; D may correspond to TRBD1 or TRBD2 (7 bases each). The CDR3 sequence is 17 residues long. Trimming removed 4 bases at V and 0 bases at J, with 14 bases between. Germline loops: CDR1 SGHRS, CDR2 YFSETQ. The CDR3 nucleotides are TGCGCCAGCAGCCCCCAGGGGGGGTTCTCTGGGGCCAACGTCCTGACTTTC. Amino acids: CASSPQGGFSGANVLTF.

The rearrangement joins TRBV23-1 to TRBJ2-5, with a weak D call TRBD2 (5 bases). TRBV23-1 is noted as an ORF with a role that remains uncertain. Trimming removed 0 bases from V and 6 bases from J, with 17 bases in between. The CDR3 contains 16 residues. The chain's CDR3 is CASSQSPGWTAKTQYF. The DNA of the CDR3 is TGCGCCAGCAGTCAATCGCCGGGGTGGACGGCGAAGACCCAGTACTTC.

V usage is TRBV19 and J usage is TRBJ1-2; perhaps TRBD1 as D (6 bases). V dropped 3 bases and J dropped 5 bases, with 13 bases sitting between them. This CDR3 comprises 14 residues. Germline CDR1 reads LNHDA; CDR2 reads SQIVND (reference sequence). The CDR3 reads CASSMMQGRYGYTF. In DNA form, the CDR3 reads TGTGCCAGTAGTATGATGCAGGGGAGGTATGGCTACACCTTC.

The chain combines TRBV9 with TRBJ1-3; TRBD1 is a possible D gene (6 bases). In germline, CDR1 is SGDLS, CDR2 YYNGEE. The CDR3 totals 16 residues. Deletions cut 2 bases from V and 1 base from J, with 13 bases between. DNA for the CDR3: TGTGCCAGCAGCGTGAATACAGGGTTGTCTGGAAACACCATATATTTT. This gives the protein CASSVNTGLSGNTIYF.

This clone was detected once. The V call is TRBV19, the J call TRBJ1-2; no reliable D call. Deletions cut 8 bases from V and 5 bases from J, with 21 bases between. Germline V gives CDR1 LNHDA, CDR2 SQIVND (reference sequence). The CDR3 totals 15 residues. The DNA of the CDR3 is TGTGCCAGTGAGCCAACAGCACGAGGAGGATATGGCTACACCTTC. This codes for CASEPTARGGYGYTF.

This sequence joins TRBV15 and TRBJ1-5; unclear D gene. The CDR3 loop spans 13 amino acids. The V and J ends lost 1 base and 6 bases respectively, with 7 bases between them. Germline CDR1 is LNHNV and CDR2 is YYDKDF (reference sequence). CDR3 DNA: TGTGCCACCAGCAGAGCGAGGATTCAGCCCCAGCATTTT. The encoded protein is CATSRARIQPQHF.

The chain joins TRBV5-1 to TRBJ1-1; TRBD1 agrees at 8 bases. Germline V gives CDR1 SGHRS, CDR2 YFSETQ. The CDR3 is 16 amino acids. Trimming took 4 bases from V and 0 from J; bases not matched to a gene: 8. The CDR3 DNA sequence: TGCGCCAGCAGCGAAGGCCGGGACAGGCTGAACACTGAAGCTTTCTTT. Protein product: CASSEGRDRLNTEAFF.

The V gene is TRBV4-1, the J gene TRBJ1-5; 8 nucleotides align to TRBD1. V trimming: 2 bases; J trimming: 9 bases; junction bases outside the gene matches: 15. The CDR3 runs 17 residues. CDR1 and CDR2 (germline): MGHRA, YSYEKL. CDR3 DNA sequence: TGCGCCAGCAGCCAACCGTCCCGGGACAGGAACCCAACGCCCCAGCATTTT. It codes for CASSQPSRDRNPTPQHF.

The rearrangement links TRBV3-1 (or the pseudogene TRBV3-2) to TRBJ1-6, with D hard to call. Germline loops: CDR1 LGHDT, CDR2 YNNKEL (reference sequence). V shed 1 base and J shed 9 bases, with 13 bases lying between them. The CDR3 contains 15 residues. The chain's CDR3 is CASSQAGDILSPLHF. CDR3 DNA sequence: TGTGCCAGCAGCCAAGCGGGCGATATTCTTTCACCCCTCCACTTT.

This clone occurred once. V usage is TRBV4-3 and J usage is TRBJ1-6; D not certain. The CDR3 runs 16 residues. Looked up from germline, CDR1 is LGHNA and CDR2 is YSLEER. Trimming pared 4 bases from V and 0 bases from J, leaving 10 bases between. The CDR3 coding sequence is TGCGCCAGCAGCCCCCTCGGGAGCTCCTATAATTCACCCCTCCACTTT. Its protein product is CASSPLGSSYNSPLHF.

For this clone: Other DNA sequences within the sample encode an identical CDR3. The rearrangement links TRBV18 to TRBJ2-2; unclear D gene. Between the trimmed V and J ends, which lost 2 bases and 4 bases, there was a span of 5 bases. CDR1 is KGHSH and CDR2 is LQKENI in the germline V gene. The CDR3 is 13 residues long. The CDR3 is CASSPGSTGELFF. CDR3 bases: TGTGCCAGCTCACCAGGTAGCACCGGGGAGCTGTTTTTT.

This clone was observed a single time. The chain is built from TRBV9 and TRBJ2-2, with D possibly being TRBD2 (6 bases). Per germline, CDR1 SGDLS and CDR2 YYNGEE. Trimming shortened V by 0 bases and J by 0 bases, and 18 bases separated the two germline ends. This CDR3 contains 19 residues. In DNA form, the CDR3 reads TGTGCCAGCAGCGTAGTTTCGGTAGGTAGCGGCGCGAACACCGGGGAGCTGTTTTTT. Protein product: CASSVVSVGSGANTGELFF.

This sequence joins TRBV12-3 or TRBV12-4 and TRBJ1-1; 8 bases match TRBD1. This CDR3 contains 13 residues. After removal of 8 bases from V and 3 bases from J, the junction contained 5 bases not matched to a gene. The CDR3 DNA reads TGTGCCAGCCAACAGGGGGGCCACACTGAAGCTTTCTTT. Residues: CASQQGGHTEAFF.